This entry is about one TCR beta chain. This entry is derived from a study of T cell changes during pregnancy in multiple sclerosis. CDR3 size: 12 residues. The germline V gene encodes CDR1 SGHTA and CDR2 FQGNSA. V shed 3 bases and J shed 4 bases, with 7 bases lying between them. Here immunoSEQ multiplex PCR was the method, and the copy in TCRdb shows in-frame clones only, minus some. This sample has around 35,000 clones; roughly nine tenths occur once, and the top ten carry 9.5% to 15%. This sample comprised CD8+ T cells from peripheral blood mononuclear cells, obtained in the first trimester of pregnancy. The chain links TRBV7-2 to TRBJ2-7; D uncertain. The TCR comes from a female donor with multiple sclerosis, enrolled in a pregnancy study. The CDR3 DNA reads as TGTGCCAGCAGCTTTTATCCGTACGAGCAGTACTTC. This translates into CASSFYPYEQYF. Together with reference TRBV7-2 and TRBJ2-7, the CDR3 gives the full variable domain: GAGVSQSPSNKVTEKGKDVELRCDPISGHTALYWYRQSLGQGLEFLIYFQGNSAPDKSGLPSDRFSAERTGGSVSTLTIQRTQQEDSAVYLCASSFYPYEQYFGPGTRLTVT.